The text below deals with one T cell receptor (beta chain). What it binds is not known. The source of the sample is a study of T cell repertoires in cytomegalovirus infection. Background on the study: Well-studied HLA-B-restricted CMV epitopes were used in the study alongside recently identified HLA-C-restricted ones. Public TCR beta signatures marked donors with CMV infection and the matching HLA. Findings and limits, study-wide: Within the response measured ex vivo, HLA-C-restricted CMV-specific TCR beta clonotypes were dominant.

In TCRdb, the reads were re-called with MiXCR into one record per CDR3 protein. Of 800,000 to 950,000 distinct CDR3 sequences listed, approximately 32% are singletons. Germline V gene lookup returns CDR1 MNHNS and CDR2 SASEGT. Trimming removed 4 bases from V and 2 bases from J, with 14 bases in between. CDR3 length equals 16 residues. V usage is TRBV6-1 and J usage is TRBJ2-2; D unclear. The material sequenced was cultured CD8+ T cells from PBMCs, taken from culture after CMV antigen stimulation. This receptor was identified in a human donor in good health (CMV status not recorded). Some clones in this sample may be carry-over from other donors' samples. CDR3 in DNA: TGTGCCAGCAGTGCTTACACCGGCCCCAACACCGGGGAGCTGTTTTTT. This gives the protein CASSAYTGPNTGELFF.